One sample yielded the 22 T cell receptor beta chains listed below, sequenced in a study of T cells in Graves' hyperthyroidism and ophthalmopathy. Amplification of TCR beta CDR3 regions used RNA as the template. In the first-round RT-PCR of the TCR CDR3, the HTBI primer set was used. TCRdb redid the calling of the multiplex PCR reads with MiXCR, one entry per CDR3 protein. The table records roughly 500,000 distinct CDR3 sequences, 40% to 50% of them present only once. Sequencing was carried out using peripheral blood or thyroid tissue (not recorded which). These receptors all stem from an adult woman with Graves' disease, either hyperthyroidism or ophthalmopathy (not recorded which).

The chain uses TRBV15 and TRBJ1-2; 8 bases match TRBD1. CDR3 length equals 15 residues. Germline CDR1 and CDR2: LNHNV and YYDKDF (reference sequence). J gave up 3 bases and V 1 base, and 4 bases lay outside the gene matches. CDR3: CATSRVDRDHYGYTF. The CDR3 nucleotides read TGTGCCACCAGCAGAGTGGACAGGGACCACTATGGCTACACCTTC.

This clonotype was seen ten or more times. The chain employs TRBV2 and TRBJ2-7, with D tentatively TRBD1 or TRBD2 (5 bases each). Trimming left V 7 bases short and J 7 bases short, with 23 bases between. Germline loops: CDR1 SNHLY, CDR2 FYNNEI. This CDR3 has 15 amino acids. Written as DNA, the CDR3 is TGTGCCAGCAAAGGGAACCGGGACGCCGCCTTGGAGCAGTACTTC. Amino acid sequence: CASKGNRDAALEQYF.

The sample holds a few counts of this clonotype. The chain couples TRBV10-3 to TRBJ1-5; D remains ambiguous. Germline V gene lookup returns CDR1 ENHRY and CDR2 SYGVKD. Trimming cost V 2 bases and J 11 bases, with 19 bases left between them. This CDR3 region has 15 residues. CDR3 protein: CAISEAVAAQETQHF. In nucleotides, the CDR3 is TGTGCCATCAGTGAGGCGGTGGCGGCTCAAGAGACCCAGCATTTT.

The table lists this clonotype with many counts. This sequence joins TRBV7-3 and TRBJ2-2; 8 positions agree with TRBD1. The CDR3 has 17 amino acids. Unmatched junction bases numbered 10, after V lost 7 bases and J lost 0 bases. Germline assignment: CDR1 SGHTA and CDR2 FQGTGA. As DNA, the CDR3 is TGTGCCAGCACTCCTTTTGGACAGGGATCGAACACCGGGGAGCTGTTTTTT. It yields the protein CASTPFGQGSNTGELFF.

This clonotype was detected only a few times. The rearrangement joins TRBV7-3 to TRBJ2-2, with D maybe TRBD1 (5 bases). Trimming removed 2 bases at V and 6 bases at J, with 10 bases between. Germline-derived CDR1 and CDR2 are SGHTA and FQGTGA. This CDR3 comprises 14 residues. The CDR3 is CASSLWQGAGELFF. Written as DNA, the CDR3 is TGTGCCAGCAGCTTATGGCAGGGCGCCGGGGAGCTGTTTTTT. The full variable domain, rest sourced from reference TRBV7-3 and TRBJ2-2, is GAGVSQTPSNKVTEKGKYVELRCDPISGHTALYWYRQSLGQGPEFLIYFQGTGAADDSGLPNDRFFAVRPEGSVSTLKIQRTERGDSAVYLCASSLWQGAGELFFGEGSRLTVL.

CDR3: CASSLAPYRGNEQYF. The CDR3 bases are TGTGCCAGCAGTTTAGCTCCTTACAGGGGTAACGAGCAGTACTTC. The V gene is TRBV12-3 or TRBV12-4, the J gene TRBJ2-7; 7 nucleotides agree with TRBD1. J was trimmed by 5 bases and V by 0 bases; bases with no gene match: 7. This CDR3 has 15 residues.

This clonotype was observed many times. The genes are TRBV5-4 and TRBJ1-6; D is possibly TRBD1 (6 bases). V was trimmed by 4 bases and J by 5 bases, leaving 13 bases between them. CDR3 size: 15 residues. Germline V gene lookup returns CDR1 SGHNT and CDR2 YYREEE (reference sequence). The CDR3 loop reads CASSNFQGNNSPLHF. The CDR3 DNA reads TGTGCCAGCAGCAATTTTCAGGGGAATAATTCACCCCTCCACTTT.

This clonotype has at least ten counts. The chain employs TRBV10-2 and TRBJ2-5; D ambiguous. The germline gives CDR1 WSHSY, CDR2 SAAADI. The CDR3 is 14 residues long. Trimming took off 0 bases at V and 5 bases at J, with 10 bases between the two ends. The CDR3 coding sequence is TGCGCCAGCAGTGAGTCCGGTACAGTGGAGACCCAGTACTTC. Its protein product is CASSESGTVETQYF.

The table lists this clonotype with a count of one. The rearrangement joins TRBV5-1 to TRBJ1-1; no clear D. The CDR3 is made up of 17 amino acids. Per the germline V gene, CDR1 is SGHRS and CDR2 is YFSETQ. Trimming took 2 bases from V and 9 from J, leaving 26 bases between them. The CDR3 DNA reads TGCGCCAGCAGCTTTTCCGACAAGCAAGCTTTCGAATCTCAAGCTTTCTTT. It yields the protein CASSFSDKQAFESQAFF.

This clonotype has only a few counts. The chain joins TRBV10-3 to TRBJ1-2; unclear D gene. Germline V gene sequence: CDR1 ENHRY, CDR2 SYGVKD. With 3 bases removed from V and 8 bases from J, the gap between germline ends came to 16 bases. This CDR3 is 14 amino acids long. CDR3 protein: CAISDGPPNRGYTF. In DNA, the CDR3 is TGTGCCATCAGTGATGGACCGCCTAATCGAGGCTACACCTTC.

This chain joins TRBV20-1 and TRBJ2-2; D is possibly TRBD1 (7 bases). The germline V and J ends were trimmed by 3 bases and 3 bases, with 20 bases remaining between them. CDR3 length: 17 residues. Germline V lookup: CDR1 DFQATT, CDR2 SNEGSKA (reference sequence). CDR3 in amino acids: CSASPGGMKGDTGELFF. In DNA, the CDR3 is TGCAGTGCTAGCCCAGGGGGGATGAAGGGTGACACCGGGGAGCTGTTTTTT.

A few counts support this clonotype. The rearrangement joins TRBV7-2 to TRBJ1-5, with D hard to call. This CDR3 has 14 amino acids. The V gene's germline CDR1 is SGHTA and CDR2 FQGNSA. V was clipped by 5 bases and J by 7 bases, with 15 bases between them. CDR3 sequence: CASSPSGGVQPQHF. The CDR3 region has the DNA TGTGCCAGCAGCCCCTCAGGAGGTGTACAGCCCCAGCATTTT.

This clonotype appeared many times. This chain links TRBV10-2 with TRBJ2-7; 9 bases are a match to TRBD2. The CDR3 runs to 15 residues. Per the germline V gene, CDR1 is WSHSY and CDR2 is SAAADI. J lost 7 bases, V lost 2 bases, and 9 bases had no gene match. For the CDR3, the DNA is TGCGCCAGCAGTGAGACCTTAGCGGGAGTGAGTGAGCAGTACTTC. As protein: CASSETLAGVSEQYF.

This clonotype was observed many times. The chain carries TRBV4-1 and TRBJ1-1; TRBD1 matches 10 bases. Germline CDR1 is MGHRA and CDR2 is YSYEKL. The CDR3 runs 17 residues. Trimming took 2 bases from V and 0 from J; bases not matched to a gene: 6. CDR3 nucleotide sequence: TGCGCCAGCAGCCAACTCGGGACAGGGGAACTGAACACTGAAGCTTTCTTT. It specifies CASSQLGTGELNTEAFF.

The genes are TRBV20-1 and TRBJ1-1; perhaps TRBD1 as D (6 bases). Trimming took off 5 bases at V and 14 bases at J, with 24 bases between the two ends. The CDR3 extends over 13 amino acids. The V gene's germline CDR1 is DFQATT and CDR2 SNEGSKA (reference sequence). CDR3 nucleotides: TGCAGTGCTCCGGGACCATGGGACAATGAGCAGTTCTTT. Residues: CSAPGPWDNEQFF.

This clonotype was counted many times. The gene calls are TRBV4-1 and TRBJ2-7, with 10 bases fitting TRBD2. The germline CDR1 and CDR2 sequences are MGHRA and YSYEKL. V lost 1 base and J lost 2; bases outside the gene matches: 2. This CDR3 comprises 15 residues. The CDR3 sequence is CASSQGTSGTYEQYF. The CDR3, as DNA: TGCGCCAGCAGCCAAGGGACTAGCGGAACCTACGAGCAGTACTTC.

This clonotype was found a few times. The CDR3: CASSLTGPREQPQHF. Here the CDR3 DNA reads TGTGCCAGCAGCCTGACAGGGCCCCGGGAACAGCCCCAGCATTTT. The rearrangement links TRBV6-6 to TRBJ1-5, with 7 bases aligning to TRBD1. The V gene's germline CDR1 is MNHNY and CDR2 SVGAGI (reference sequence). J lost 7 bases, V lost 6 bases, and 12 bases had no gene match. The CDR3 length is 15 residues.

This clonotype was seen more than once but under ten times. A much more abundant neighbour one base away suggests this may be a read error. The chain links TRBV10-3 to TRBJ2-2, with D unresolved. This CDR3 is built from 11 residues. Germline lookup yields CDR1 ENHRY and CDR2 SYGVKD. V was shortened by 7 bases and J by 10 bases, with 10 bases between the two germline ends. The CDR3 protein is CAINTLEELFF. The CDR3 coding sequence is TGTGCCATCAACACGCTAGAGGAGCTGTTTTTT.

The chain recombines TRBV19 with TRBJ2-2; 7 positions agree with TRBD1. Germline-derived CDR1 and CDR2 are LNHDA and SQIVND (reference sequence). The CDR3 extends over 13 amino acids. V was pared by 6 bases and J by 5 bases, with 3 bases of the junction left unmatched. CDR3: CASRSTGTGELFF. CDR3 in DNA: TGTGCCAGTAGATCGACAGGGACCGGGGAGCTGTTTTTT. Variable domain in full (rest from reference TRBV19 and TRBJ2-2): DGGITQSPKYLFRKEGQNVTLSCEQNLNHDAMYWYRQDPGQGLRLIYYSQIVNDFQKGDIAEGYSVSREKKESFPLTVTSAQKNPTAFYLCASRSTGTGELFFGEGSRLTVL.

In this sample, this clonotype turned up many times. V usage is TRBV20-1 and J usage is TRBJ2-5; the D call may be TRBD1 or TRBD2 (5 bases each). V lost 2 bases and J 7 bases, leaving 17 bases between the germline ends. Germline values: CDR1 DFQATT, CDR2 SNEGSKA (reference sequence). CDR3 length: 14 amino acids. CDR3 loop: CSARSGSGQGTQYF. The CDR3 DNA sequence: TGCAGTGCTAGAAGCGGATCGGGCCAGGGGACCCAGTACTTC.

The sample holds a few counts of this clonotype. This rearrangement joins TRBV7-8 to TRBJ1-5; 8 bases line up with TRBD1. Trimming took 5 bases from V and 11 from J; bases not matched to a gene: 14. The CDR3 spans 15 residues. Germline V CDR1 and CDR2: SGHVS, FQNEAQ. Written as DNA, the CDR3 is TGTGCCAGCAGCAGTCGACACGGACAGGGACTAGCCCAGCATTTT. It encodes CASSSRHGQGLAQHF.

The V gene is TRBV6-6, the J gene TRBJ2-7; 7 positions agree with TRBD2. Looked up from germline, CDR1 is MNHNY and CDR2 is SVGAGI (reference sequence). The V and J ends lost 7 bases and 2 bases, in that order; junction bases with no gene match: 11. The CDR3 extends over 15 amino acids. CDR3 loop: CASTLHAGDAYEQYF. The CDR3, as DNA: TGTGCCAGCACCTTACACGCGGGGGACGCCTACGAGCAGTACTTC.